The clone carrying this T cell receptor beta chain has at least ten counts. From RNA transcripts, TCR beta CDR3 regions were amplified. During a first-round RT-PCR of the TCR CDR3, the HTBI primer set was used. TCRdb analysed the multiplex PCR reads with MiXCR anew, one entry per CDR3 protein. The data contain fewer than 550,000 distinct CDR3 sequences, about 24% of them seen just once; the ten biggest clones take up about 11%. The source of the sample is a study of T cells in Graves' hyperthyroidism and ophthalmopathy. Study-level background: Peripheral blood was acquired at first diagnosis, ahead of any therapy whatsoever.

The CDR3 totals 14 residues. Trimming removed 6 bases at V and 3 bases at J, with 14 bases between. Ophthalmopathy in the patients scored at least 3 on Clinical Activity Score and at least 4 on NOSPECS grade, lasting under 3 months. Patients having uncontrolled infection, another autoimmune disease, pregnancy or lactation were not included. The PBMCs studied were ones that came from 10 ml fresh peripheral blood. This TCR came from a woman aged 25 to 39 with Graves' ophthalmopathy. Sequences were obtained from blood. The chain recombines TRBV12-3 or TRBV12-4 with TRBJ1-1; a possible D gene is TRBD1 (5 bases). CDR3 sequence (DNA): TGTGCCAGCAGCTTGGACGGAGGGGACACTGAAGCTTTCTTT. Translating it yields CASSLDGGDTEAFF.